The clone carrying this T cell receptor (beta chain) was detected only once. This entry comes from a study of radiotherapy plus CTLA-4 blockade in lung cancer. The CDR3 is made up of 15 amino acids. CDR1 is LGHNA, CDR2 YNFKEQ, per germline. Trimming shortened V by 0 bases and J by 2 bases, and 10 bases separated the two germline ends. Sequenced by immunoSEQ multiplex PCR; TCRdb stores in-frame clones only, minus some. The table shows 35,000 to 50,000 clones, with approximately 73% occurring only once. This receptor was taken from a human donor with non-small cell lung cancer who had a complete response to radiotherapy plus ipilimumab. This specimen was peripheral blood, taken from a patient treated with radiotherapy plus ipilimumab. The chain has TRBV4-2 and TRBJ2-5; D call uncertain. The CDR3 DNA is TGTGCCAGCAGCCAAGATCCGGCTAGTCAAGAGACCCAGTACTTC. Translation gives CASSQDPASQETQYF.